The present T cell receptor beta chain was sequenced within a study of blood T cell repertoires in COVID-19. Study at large: Samples of COVID-19 (acute and convalescent) were obtained from the United States, Italy and Spain.

Authors' data handling: Cell counts per sample came from amplifying reference gene primers. Sequenced by immunoSEQ multiplex PCR; TCRdb stores in-frame clones only, minus some. From that table come the V and J calls and clone size; the DNA was used to work out D and trimming. The sample has 110,000 to 150,000 clones; 80% are singletons. This TCR came from a man in his 70s who had recovered from COVID-19. The specimen sequenced was peripheral blood.

CDR3 amino acids: CASSSSLQAYGYTF. CDR3 sequence (DNA): TGTGCCAGCAGCTCTTCCCTCCAGGCCTATGGCTACACCTTC. This sequence joins TRBV7-9 and TRBJ1-2; D is unclear. CDR1 is SEHNR, CDR2 FQNEAQ, per germline (reference sequence). V shed 4 bases and J shed 4 bases, with 13 bases lying between them. The CDR3 runs 14 residues.